This TCR beta chain appears in the sequencing data of a study of blood T cells in healthy people across ages. Overall study findings and caveats: Unsorted PBMCs blocked a conclusive comparison of naive and antigen-experienced cells. Researchers report that TCR beta diversity correlated strongly with naive T cell percentage. The recorded TCR beta diversity per million T cells decreased in a roughly linear manner with age.

A second about 6 to 12 cycle PCR used barcoded and J-beta primers. TCRdb reanalysed the 5' RACE reads using MiXCR and keeps one entry per CDR3 protein. This repertoire shows about 1.5 million distinct CDR3 sequences, 35% to 45% found once; its top ten account for around 4%. Worth noting for this clonotype: No antigen is known for it.

The CDR3 runs 15 residues. V lost 5 bases and J lost 2; bases outside the gene matches: 7. The germline V gene has CDR1 DFQATT and CDR2 SNEGSKA (reference sequence). This chain links TRBV20-1 with TRBJ2-3, with 10 bases lining up with TRBD1. The TCR comes from a woman under 30 in good health. The sequenced sample was blood. CDR3 nucleotides: TGCAGTGCTCAGGACAGGGGGGGGTTCACAGATACGCAGTATTTT. This translates into CSAQDRGGFTDTQYF.